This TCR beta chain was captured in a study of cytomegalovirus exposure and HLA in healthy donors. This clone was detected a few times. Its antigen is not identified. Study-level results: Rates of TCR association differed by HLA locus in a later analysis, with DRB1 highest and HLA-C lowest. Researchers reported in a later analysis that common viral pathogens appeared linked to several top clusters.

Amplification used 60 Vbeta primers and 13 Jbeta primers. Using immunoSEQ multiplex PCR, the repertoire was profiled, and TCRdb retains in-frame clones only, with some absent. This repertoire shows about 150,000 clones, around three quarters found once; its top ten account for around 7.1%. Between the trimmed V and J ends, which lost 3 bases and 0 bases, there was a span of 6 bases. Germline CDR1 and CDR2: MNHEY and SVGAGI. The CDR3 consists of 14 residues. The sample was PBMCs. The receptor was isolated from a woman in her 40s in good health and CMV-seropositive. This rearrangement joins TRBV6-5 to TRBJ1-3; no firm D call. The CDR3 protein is CASSYRGSGNTIYF. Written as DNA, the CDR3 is TGTGCCAGCAGTTATCGGGGCTCTGGAAACACCATATATTTT.